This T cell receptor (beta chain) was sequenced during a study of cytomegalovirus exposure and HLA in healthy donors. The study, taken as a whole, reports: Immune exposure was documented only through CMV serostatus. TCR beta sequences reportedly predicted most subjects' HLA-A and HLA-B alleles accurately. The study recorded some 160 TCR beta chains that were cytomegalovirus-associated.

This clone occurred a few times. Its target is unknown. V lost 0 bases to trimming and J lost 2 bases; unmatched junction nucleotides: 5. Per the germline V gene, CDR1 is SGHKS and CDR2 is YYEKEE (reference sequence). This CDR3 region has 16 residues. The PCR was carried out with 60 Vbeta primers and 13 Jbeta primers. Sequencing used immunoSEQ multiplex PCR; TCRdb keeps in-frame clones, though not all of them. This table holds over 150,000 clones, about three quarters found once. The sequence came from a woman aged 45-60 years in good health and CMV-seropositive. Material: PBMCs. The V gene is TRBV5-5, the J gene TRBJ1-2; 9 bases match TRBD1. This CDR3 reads CASSLAGTGNNYGYTF. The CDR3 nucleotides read TGTGCCAGCAGCTTGGCCGGGACAGGGAACAACTATGGCTACACCTTC.